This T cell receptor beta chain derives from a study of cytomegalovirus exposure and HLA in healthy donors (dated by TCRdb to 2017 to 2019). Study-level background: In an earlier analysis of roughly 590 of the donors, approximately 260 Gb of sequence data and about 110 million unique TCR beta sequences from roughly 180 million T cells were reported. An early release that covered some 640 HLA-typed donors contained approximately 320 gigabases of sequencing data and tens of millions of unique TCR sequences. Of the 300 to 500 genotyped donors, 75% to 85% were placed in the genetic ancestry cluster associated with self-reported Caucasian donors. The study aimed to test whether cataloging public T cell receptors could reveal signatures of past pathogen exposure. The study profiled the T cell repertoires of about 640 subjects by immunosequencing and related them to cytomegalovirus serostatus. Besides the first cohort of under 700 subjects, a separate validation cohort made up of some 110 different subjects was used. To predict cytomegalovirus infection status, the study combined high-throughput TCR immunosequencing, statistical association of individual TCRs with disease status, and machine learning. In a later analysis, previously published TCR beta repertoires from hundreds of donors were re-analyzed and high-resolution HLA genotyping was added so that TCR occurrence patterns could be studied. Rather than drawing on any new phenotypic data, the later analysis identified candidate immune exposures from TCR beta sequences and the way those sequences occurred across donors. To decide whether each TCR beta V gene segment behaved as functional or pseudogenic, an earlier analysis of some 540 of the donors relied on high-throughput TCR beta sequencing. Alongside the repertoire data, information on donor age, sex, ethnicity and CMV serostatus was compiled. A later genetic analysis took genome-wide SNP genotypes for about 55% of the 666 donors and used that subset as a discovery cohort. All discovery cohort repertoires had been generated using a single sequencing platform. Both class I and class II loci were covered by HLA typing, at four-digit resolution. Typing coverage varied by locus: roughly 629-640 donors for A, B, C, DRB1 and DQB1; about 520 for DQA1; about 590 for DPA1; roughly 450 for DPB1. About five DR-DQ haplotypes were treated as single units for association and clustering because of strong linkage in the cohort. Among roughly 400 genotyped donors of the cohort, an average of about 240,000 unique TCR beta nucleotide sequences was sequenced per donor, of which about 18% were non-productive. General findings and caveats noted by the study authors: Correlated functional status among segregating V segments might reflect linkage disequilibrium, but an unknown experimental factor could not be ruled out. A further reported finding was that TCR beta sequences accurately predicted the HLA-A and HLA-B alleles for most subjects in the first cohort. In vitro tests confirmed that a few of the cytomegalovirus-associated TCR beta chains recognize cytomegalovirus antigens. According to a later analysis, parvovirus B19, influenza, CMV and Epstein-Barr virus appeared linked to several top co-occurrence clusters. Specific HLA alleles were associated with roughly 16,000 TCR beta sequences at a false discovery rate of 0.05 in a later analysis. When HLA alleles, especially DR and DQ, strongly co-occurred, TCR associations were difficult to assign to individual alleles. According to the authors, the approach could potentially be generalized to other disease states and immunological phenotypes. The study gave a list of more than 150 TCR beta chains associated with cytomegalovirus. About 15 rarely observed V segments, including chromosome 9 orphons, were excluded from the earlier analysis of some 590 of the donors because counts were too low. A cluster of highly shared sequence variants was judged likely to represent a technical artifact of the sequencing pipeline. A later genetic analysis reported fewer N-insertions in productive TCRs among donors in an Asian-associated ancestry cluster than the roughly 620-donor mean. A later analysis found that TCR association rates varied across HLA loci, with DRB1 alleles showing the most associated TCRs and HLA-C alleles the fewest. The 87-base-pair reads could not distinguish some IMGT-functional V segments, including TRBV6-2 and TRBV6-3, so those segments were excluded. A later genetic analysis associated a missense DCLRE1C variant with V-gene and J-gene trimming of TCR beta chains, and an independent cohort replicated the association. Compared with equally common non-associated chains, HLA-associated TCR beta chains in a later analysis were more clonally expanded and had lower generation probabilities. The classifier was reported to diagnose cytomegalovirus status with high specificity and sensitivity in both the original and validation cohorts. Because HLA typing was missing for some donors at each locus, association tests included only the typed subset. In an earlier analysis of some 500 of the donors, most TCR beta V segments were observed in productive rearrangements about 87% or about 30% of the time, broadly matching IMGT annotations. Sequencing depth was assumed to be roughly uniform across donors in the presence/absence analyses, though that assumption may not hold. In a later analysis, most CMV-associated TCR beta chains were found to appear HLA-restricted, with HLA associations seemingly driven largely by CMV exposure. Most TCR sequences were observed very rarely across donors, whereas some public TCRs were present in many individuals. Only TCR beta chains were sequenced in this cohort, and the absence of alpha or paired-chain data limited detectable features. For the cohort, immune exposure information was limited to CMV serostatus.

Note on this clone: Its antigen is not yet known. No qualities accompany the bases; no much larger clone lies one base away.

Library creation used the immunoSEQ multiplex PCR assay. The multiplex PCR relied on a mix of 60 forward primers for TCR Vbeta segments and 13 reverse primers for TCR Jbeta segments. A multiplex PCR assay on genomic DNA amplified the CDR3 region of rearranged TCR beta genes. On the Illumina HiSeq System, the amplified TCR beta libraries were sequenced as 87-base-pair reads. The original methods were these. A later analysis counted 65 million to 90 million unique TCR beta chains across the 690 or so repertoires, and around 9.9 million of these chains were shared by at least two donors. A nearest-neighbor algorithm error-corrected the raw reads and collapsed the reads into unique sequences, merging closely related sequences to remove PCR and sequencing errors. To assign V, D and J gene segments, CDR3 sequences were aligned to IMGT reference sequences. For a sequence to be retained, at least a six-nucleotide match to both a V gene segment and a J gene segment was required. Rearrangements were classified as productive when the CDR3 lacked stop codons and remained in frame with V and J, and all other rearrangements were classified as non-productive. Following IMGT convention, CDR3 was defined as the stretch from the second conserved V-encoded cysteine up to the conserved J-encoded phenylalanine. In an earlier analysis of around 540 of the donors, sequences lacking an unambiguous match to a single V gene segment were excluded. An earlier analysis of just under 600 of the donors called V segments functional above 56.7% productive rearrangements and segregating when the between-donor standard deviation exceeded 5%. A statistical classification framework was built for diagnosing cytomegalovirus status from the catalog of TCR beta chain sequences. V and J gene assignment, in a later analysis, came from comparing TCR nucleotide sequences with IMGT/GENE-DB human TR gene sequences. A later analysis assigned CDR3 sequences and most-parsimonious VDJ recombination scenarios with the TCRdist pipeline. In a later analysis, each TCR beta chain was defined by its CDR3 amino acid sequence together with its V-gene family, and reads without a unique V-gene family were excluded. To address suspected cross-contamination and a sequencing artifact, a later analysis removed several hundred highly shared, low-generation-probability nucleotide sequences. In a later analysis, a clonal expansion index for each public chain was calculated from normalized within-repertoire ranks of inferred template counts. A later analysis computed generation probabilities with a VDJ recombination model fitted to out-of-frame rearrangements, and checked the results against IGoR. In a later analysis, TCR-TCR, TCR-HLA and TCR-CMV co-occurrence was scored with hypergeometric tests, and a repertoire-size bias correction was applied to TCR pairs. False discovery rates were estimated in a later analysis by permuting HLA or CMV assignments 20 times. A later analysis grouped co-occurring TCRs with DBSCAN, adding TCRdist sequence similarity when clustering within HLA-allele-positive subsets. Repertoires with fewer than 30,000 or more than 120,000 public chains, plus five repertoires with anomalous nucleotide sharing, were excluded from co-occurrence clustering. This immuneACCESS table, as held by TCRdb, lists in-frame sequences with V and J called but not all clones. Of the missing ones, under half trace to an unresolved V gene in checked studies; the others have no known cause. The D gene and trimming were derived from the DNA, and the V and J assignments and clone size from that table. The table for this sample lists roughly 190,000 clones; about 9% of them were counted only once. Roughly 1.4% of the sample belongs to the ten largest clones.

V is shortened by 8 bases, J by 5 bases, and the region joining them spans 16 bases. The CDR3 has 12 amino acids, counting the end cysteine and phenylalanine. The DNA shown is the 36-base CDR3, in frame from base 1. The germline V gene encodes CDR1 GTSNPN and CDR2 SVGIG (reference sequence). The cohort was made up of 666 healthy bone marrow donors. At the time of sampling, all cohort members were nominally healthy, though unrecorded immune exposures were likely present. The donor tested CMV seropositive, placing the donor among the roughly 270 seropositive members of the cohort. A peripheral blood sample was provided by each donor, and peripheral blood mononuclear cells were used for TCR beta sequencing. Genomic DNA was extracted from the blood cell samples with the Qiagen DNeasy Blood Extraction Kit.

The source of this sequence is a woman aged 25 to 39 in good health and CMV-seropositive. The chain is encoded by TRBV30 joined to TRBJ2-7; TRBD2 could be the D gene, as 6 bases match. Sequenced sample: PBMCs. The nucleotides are TGTGCCCGGGACTCCCAGGCGGACGAGCAGTACTTC. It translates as CARDSQADEQYF.